The subject of this entry is one T cell receptor beta chain. No antigen is known for it. A read error is possible here, since a much larger clone lies one base away. CD4 T cells were positively selected, then CD8 T cells from the CD4-negative fraction. These data originate in a study of naive and memory T cell subsets. Points from the study as a whole: Especially in CD8 cells, naive repertoires contained a few larger clonotypes, possibly CD45RA-re-expressing memory cells. Over 95% of naive TCR sequences appeared only once after error correction, unlike memory subsets. A clonotype means one alpha or beta sequence, not an alpha/beta pair.

This CDR3 has 14 residues. Germline V gives CDR1 MNHEY, CDR2 SMNVEV (reference sequence). Both TRBC1 and TRBC2 were covered by a beta constant-region primer of two equimolar oligonucleotides. The ligated cDNA underwent four PCR rounds using SP2 and nested alpha and beta constant-region primers. The cDNA 3' end received a ligated single-stranded oligonucleotide carrying the SP2 primer and a 12-nucleotide UMI. TCRdb reprocessed the UMI-ligation and nested PCR reads via MiXCR and lists one record per CDR3 protein. Among 150,000 or so distinct CDR3 sequences listed, roughly 22% were seen once. This TCR was recovered from a human donor in good health. Sequencing input: naive CD4+ T cells from blood. V is TRBV27 and J is TRBJ2-7; TRBD1 is a possible D gene (5 bases). The CDR3 is CASKNWGNSHEQYF. In DNA form, the CDR3 reads TGTGCCAGCAAAAATTGGGGCAACTCCCACGAGCAGTACTTC.